This T cell receptor (beta chain) is drawn from a study of human T cells and chemical hapten exposure. Study conclusions and caveats: Sensitization with DPC brought no change to TCRs above 1 in 1000 in frequency. Donors in the study had alopecia, meaning their immune response may differ from healthy people's.

This clonotype was found a few times. The antigen remains undetermined. The CDR3 covers 15 residues. The germline gives CDR1 KGHDR, CDR2 SFDVKD. Trimming cost V 5 bases and J 6 bases; bases outside gene matches: 9. Time point given: patch test 1, 2 weeks after DPC sensitization. Treatment in this sample: therapeutic diphenylcyclopropenone sensitization with weekly scalp DPC. Researchers sampled blood before each patch test went on. In TCRdb, the RACE reads were re-called with MiXCR into one record per CDR3 protein. Among about 380,000 distinct CDR3 sequences listed, approximately 4.4% were seen once. The rearrangement joins TRBV24-1 to TRBJ1-5, with 7 nucleotides matching TRBD1. The sequence was collected from a woman in her forties or fifties with alopecia areata. Some clones in this sample may be carry-over from other donors' samples. This material consisted of whole blood, taken in connection with sensitization to the hapten diphenylcyclopropenone (DPC). Here the CDR3 reads CATSASHQGGQPQHF. CDR3 DNA sequence: TGTGCCACCAGTGCGTCGCACCAGGGGGGTCAGCCCCAGCATTTT.